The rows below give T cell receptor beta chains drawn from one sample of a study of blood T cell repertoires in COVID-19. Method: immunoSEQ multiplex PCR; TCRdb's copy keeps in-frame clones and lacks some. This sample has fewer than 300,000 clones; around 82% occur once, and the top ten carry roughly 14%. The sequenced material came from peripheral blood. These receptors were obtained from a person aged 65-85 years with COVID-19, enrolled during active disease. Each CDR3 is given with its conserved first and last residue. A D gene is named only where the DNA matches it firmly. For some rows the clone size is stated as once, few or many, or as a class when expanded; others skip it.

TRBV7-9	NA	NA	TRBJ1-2	CASSFDAPYGYTF	TGTGCCAGCAGCTTTGATGCGCCCTATGGCTACACCTTC
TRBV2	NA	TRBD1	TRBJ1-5	CASSNGQDNQPQHF	TGTGCCAGCAGCAACGGACAGGACAATCAGCCCCAGCATTTT
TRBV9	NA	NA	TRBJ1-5	CASSVGASGPYQPQHF	TGTGCCAGCAGCGTGGGGGCCTCAGGACCCTATCAGCCCCAGCATTTT
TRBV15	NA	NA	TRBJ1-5	CATSSQYSNQPQHF	TGTGCCACCAGCAGCCAGTATAGCAATCAGCCCCAGCATTTT
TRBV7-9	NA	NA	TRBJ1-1	CASSSYRATEAFF	TGTGCCAGCAGCTCCTACAGGGCCACTGAAGCTTTCTTT
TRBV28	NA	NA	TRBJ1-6	CASSKGRAGVSYNSPLHF	TGTGCCAGCTCGAAGGGTAGAGCGGGGGTCTCCTATAATTCACCCCTCCACTTT
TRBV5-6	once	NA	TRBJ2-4	CASSSSRIQYF	TGTGCCAGCAGCTCGTCCCGCATTCAGTACTTC
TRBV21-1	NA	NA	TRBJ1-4	CASSHGTGDFATNEKLFF	TGTGCCAGCAGCCACGGGACAGGAGACTTCGCAACTAATGAAAAACTGTTTTTT
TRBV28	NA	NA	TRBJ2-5	CASSPIRGAETQYF	TGTGCCAGCAGTCCTATAAGGGGCGCGGAGACCCAGTACTTC
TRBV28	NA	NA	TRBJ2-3	CASSLGGATSTDTQYF	TGTGCCAGCAGTTTAGGGGGGGCGACTAGCACAGATACGCAGTATTTT
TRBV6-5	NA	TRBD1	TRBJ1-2	CASSYDTQGAGGYTF	TGTGCCAGCAGTTATGATACTCAGGGGGCGGGAGGCTACACCTTC
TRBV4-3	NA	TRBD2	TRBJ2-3	CASSLTSGGTDTQYF	TGCGCCAGCAGTTTGACTAGCGGGGGCACAGATACGCAGTATTTT
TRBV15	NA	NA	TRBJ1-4	CATSRDPVGTNEKLFF	TGTGCCACCAGCAGAGACCCCGTTGGCACTAATGAAAAACTGTTTTTT
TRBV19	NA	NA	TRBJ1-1	CASSAGASWMNTEAFF	TGTGCCAGTAGTGCGGGGGCGAGTTGGATGAACACTGAAGCTTTCTTT
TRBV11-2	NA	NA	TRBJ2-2	CASSLAFGELFF	TGTGCCAGCAGCTTAGCATTCGGGGAGCTGTTTTTT
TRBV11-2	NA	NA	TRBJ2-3	CASSLRFGGAGADTQYF	TGTGCCAGCAGCTTACGGTTTGGCGGGGCCGGGGCAGATACGCAGTATTTT
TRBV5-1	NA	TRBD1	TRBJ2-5	CASSSSTQGVQETQYF	TGCGCCAGCAGTTCTTCAACACAGGGGGTACAAGAGACCCAGTACTTC
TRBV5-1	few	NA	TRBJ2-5	CASSLVTHQETQYF	TGCGCCAGCAGCTTGGTAACACACCAAGAGACCCAGTACTTC
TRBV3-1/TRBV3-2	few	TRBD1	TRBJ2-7	CASSPGTAYEQYF	TGTGCCAGCAGCCCTGGGACAGCCTACGAGCAGTACTTC
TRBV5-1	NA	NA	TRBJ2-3	CASRVGQSTDTQYF	TGCGCCAGCAGGGTTGGACAGAGCACAGATACGCAGTATTTT
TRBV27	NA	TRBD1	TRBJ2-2	CASSLPGTGYTGELFF	TGTGCCAGCAGTTTACCCGGGACAGGGTACACCGGGGAGCTGTTTTTT
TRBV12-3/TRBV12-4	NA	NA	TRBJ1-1	CASSYTNTEAFF	TGTGCCAGCAGCTATACGAACACTGAAGCTTTCTTT
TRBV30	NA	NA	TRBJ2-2	CAWSVLVNTGELFF	TGTGCCTGGAGTGTACTAGTGAACACCGGGGAGCTGTTTTTT
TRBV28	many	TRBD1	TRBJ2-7	CASRGRGQGSYEQYF	TGTGCCAGCAGGGGGAGGGGACAGGGCTCCTACGAGCAGTACTTC
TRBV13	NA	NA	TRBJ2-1	CASSIKSLHNEQFF	TGTGCCAGCAGTATAAAATCCCTCCACAATGAGCAGTTCTTC
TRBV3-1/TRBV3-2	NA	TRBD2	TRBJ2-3	CASSQALPGLAGGRRTDTQYF	TGTGCCAGCAGCCAAGCGCTTCCGGGACTAGCGGGGGGGCGTCGCACAGATACGCAGTATTTT
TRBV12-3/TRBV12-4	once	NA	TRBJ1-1	CASSLIDSSEAFF	TGTGCCAGCAGTTTAATTGACAGTTCTGAAGCTTTCTTT
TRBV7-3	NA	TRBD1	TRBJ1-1	CASSSTWDRGMNTEAFF	TGTGCCAGCAGCTCCACCTGGGACAGGGGAATGAACACTGAAGCTTTCTTT
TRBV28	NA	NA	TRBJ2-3	CASSQVAGSTDTQYF	TGTGCCAGCAGTCAAGTGGCGGGGAGCACAGATACGCAGTATTTT
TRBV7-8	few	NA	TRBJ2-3	CASSLGVGVNTDTQYF	TGTGCCAGCAGCTTAGGTGTAGGGGTCAACACAGATACGCAGTATTTT
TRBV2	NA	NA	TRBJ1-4	CASRMGLYEKLFF	TGTGCCAGCAGAATGGGACTTTACGAAAAACTGTTTTTT
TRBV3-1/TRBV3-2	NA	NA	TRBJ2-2	CASSPFRGGTNTGELFF	TGTGCCAGCAGCCCCTTCCGGGGAGGAACGAACACCGGGGAGCTGTTTTTT
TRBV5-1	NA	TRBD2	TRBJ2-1	CASTSLAGGYNEQFF	TGCGCCAGCACCTCACTAGCGGGGGGATACAATGAGCAGTTCTTC